These T cell receptor beta chains were read from a single sample in a study of human T cells and chemical hapten exposure. A single record per CDR3 protein comes from TCRdb applying MiXCR to the RACE reads. The table shows approximately 350,000 distinct CDR3 sequences, with approximately 6.3% occurring only once. Sequenced material: whole blood, taken in connection with sensitization to the hapten diphenylcyclopropenone (DPC). The receptors derive from a woman younger than 30 with alopecia areata. Some clones in this sample may be carry-over from other donors' samples. Both conserved end residues are part of each CDR3. A D gene is named only where the DNA matches it firmly. Some rows have no size entry. The others give once, few or many, or a class for an expanded clone.

j_call clone_size v_call d_call cdr3_aa cdr3_nt
TRBJ1-1 . TRBV10-3 TRBD1 CAISEARDSEAFF TGTGCCATCAGTGAGGCCCGGGACAGTGAAGCTTTCTTT
TRBJ2-3 . TRBV5-6 . CASRPQGVQADTQYF TGTGCCAGCAGACCACAGGGTGTCCAGGCAGATACGCAGTATTTT
TRBJ1-2 many TRBV5-4 . CASSLDTANYGYTF TGTGCCAGCAGCTTGGACACGGCTAACTATGGCTACACCTTC
TRBJ1-1 . TRBV5-4 TRBD1 CASSFRQGAGTEAFF TGTGCCAGCAGCTTCCGCCAGGGGGCTGGAACTGAAGCTTTCTTT
TRBJ2-3 few TRBV27 TRBD2 CASSFFSGGADTQYF TGTGCCAGCAGTTTCTTTAGCGGGGGGGCCGATACGCAGTATTTT
TRBJ2-5 few TRBV7-2 . CASQGATQYF TGTGCCTCTCAAGGGGCGACCCAGTACTTC
TRBJ1-1 . TRBV6-2/TRBV6-3 . CASSYRGSTEAFF TGTGCCAGCAGTTATCGTGGGAGCACTGAAGCTTTCTTT
TRBJ1-1 . TRBV20-1 . CSARDRRLNTEAFF TGCAGTGCTAGAGATAGGCGCCTTAACACTGAAGCTTTCTTT
TRBJ1-6 . TRBV10-3 . CAISGNGGNNSPLHF TGTGCCATCAGTGGTAATGGGGGGAATAATTCACCCCTCCACTTT
TRBJ1-1 . TRBV5-6 TRBD1 CASEESGTGEVTEAFF TGTGCCAGTGAGGAGTCGGGGACAGGGGAGGTAACTGAAGCTTTCTTT
TRBJ1-1 many TRBV7-2 TRBD1 CASSPRDRREAFF TGTGCCAGCAGCCCCCGGGACAGACGAGAAGCTTTCTTT
TRBJ2-1 few TRBV9 . CASSVATGYNEQFF TGTGCCAGCAGCGTAGCTACAGGTTACAATGAGCAGTTCTTC
TRBJ2-1 . TRBV20-1 . CSARQAGASREQFF TGCAGTGCTAGACAGGCGGGGGCCTCCAGGGAGCAGTTCTTC
TRBJ2-3 many TRBV12-3/TRBV12-4 TRBD2 CASSPGLAKTDTQYF TGTGCCAGCAGTCCGGGACTAGCTAAGACAGATACGCAGTATTTT
TRBJ1-2 . TRBV4-2 . CASNQDPQPGEAYGYTF TGTGCCAGCAACCAAGATCCTCAGCCAGGGGAGGCCTATGGCTACACCTTC
TRBJ2-3 . TRBV27 . CASSSHLGGSTDTQYF TGTGCCAGCAGTTCCCATTTGGGGGGAAGCACAGATACGCAGTATTTT
TRBJ2-1 many TRBV5-1 . CASSFDQGRYNEQFF TGCGCCAGCAGCTTTGACCAGGGAAGGTACAATGAGCAGTTCTTC
TRBJ2-2 many TRBV2 . CASSVEGSGNTGELFF TGTGCCAGCAGTGTCGAGGGGTCGGGGAACACCGGGGAGCTGTTTTTT
TRBJ1-2 few TRBV6-6 TRBD1 CASSYSGQGAGYGYTF TGTGCCAGCAGTTACTCCGGGCAGGGGGCTGGCTATGGCTACACCTTC
TRBJ2-1 few TRBV29-1 . CSSIFSTGEQFF TGCAGCTCTATATTTTCTACGGGAGAGCAGTTCTTC
TRBJ2-4 many TRBV2 . CASTPMRDIQYF TGTGCCAGCACTCCTATGAGGGACATTCAGTACTTC
TRBJ2-3 . TRBV28 TRBD2 CASKRGREDTQYF TGTGCCAGCAAGCGGGGGCGGGAAGATACGCAGTATTTT
TRBJ1-6 many TRBV29-1 . CSVGDGYNSPLHF TGCAGCGTTGGGGACGGTTATAATTCACCCCTCCACTTT
TRBJ2-2 many TRBV6-4 TRBD2 CASSPTAGDTGELFF TGTGCCAGCAGCCCCACGGCGGGGGACACCGGGGAGCTGTTTTTT
TRBJ1-2 . TRBV7-2 . CASSPDQAVGGYTF TGTGCCAGCAGCCCCGACCAGGCGGTGGGCGGCTACACCTTC
TRBJ2-7 . TRBV10-3 . CAISWDYEQYF TGTGCCATCAGCTGGGACTACGAGCAGTACTTC
TRBJ1-1 few TRBV12-3/TRBV12-4 . CASIINTEAFF TGTGCCAGCATTATAAACACTGAAGCTTTCTTT
TRBJ2-1 many TRBV7-8 . CASSLAGFPGRGEQFF TGTGCCAGCAGCTTAGCAGGGTTCCCCGGTAGGGGTGAGCAGTTCTTC
TRBJ2-1 medium-sized TRBV4-3 TRBD1 CASSQDNGQGNEQFF TGCGCCAGCAGCCAAGATAATGGACAGGGGAATGAGCAGTTCTTC
TRBJ1-5 . TRBV27 . CASSSWESPHQPQHF TGTGCCAGCAGTTCTTGGGAGAGTCCACATCAGCCCCAGCATTTT
TRBJ2-5 . TRBV18 TRBD2 CASSTITGGRGETQYF TGTGCCAGCTCAACAATCACGGGGGGGCGCGGAGAGACCCAGTACTTC
TRBJ1-1 few TRBV12-3/TRBV12-4 . CASSPILGGPGTEAFF TGTGCCAGCAGTCCCATACTGGGGGGGCCGGGCACTGAAGCTTTCTTT
TRBJ1-1 . TRBV4-3 . CASSHDIGAGNTEAFF TGCGCCAGCAGCCATGATATCGGGGCGGGGAACACTGAAGCTTTCTTT
TRBJ2-1 few TRBV5-5 . CASSSLRGPSSYNEQFF TGTGCCAGCAGCTCCCTCCGGGGGCCCTCCTCCTACAATGAGCAGTTCTTC
TRBJ2-5 many TRBV2 . CASSEGGREETQYF TGTGCCAGCAGTGAAGGGGGCAGGGAAGAGACCCAGTACTTC